This is a list of T cell receptor beta chains from one sample in a study of early T cells in non-severe SARS-CoV-2 infection. TCRdb processed the 5' RACE reads anew with MiXCR; each CDR3 protein has one entry. The sample contains 65,000 to 95,000 distinct CDR3 sequences, roughly 5.3% of which appear only once. The material was whole blood, obtained at baseline. The receptor source for this set is an adult who was a healthcare worker with PCR-confirmed SARS-CoV-2 infection or an uninfected control (not recorded which). Both conserved end residues are part of each CDR3. The D gene is left open where the match is weak. Some rows mark clone size as missing; the rest say once, few, many or name a class of expanded clone.

j_call: TRBJ1-6; d_call: -; clone_size: few; v_call: TRBV28; cdr3_aa: CASSLLTLALHF; cdr3_nt: TGTGCCAGCAGTTTATTAACTTTGGCCCTCCACTTT
j_call: TRBJ2-3; d_call: -; clone_size: many; v_call: TRBV20-1; cdr3_aa: CSARILGGLPSTDTQYF; cdr3_nt: TGCAGTGCCAGGATTCTGGGGGGCCTTCCTAGCACAGATACGCAGTATTTT
j_call: TRBJ2-7; d_call: -; clone_size: many; v_call: TRBV14; cdr3_aa: CASSHDRSYEQYF; cdr3_nt: TGTGCCAGCAGCCACGACAGGTCCTACGAGCAGTACTTC
j_call: TRBJ1-1; d_call: -; clone_size: -; v_call: TRBV29-1; cdr3_aa: CSVDEGGSTEAFF; cdr3_nt: TGCAGCGTTGATGAGGGGGGCAGCACTGAAGCTTTCTTT
j_call: TRBJ1-1; d_call: -; clone_size: many; v_call: TRBV29-1; cdr3_aa: CSALDRLRNTEAFF; cdr3_nt: TGCAGCGCCTTAGATCGACTTAGGAACACTGAAGCTTTCTTT
j_call: TRBJ1-1; d_call: -; clone_size: -; v_call: TRBV9; cdr3_aa: CASSVVPLTEAFF; cdr3_nt: TGTGCCAGCAGCGTAGTCCCCTTGACTGAAGCTTTCTTT
j_call: TRBJ2-2; d_call: TRBD2; clone_size: few; v_call: TRBV7-2; cdr3_aa: CASSLTGTSGRQVGELFF; cdr3_nt: TGTGCCAGCAGCCTCACCGGGACTAGCGGGAGACAAGTCGGGGAGCTGTTTTTT
j_call: TRBJ2-1; d_call: TRBD2; clone_size: many; v_call: TRBV2; cdr3_aa: CAFGVAGTNNEQFF; cdr3_nt: TGTGCCTTTGGAGTAGCGGGAACCAACAATGAGCAGTTCTTC
j_call: TRBJ1-1; d_call: TRBD1; clone_size: many; v_call: TRBV30; cdr3_aa: CAWSQLAGTANTEAFF; cdr3_nt: TGTGCCTGGAGTCAACTTGCCGGGACAGCGAACACTGAAGCTTTCTTT
j_call: TRBJ2-7; d_call: TRBD1; clone_size: many; v_call: TRBV6-1; cdr3_aa: CASNAQDRTSYEQYF; cdr3_nt: TGTGCCAGCAACGCTCAGGACAGGACCTCCTACGAGCAGTACTTC
j_call: TRBJ2-7; d_call: -; clone_size: many; v_call: TRBV6-5; cdr3_aa: CASSPFWVERAVYEQYF; cdr3_nt: TGTGCCAGCAGTCCCTTCTGGGTCGAGAGGGCCGTCTACGAGCAGTACTTC
j_call: TRBJ1-1; d_call: -; clone_size: -; v_call: TRBV20-1; cdr3_aa: CSASPGHMNTEAFF; cdr3_nt: TGCAGTGCTAGTCCAGGACATATGAACACTGAAGCTTTCTTT
j_call: TRBJ1-4; d_call: -; clone_size: many; v_call: TRBV15; cdr3_aa: CATSRDPRDEKLFF; cdr3_nt: TGTGCCACCAGCAGAGATCCCAGGGATGAAAAACTGTTTTTT
j_call: TRBJ2-2; d_call: -; clone_size: few; v_call: TRBV30; cdr3_aa: CAWSRGGTTGELFF; cdr3_nt: TGTGCCTGGAGTAGAGGCGGCACCACCGGGGAGCTGTTTTTT
j_call: TRBJ2-3; d_call: -; clone_size: few; v_call: TRBV6-1; cdr3_aa: CASIIGSTTDTQYF; cdr3_nt: TGTGCCAGCATCATAGGGAGTACCACAGATACGCAGTATTTT
j_call: TRBJ2-7; d_call: TRBD1; clone_size: few; v_call: TRBV9; cdr3_aa: CASSVQGQGPHEQYF; cdr3_nt: TGTGCCAGCAGCGTACAAGGACAGGGTCCCCACGAGCAGTACTTC
j_call: TRBJ2-6; d_call: -; clone_size: -; v_call: TRBV11-1; cdr3_aa: CASSLRGVYSGANVLTF; cdr3_nt: TGTGCCAGCAGCTTACGGGGCGTGTACTCTGGGGCCAACGTCCTGACTTTC
j_call: TRBJ2-7; d_call: TRBD2; clone_size: many; v_call: TRBV20-1; cdr3_aa: CSARDALTSGLSYEQYF; cdr3_nt: TGCAGTGCTAGAGATGCCTTAACTAGCGGCCTCTCCTACGAGCAGTACTTC
j_call: TRBJ2-2; d_call: -; clone_size: few; v_call: TRBV3-1; cdr3_aa: CASSKGRTNTGELFF; cdr3_nt: TGTGCCAGCAGCAAAGGCAGAACGAACACCGGGGAGCTGTTTTTT
j_call: TRBJ1-5; d_call: -; clone_size: many; v_call: TRBV19; cdr3_aa: CASSFLGPSNQPQHF; cdr3_nt: TGTGCCAGTTCGTTCCTGGGGCCGAGCAATCAGCCCCAGCATTTT
j_call: TRBJ1-1; d_call: TRBD1; clone_size: few; v_call: TRBV29-1; cdr3_aa: CSVPRQGDTEAFF; cdr3_nt: TGCAGCGTCCCGAGACAGGGGGACACTGAAGCTTTCTTT
j_call: TRBJ2-1; d_call: TRBD2; clone_size: few; v_call: TRBV29-1; cdr3_aa: CSVKPAELAGFSSYNEQFF; cdr3_nt: TGCAGCGTCAAACCGGCGGAACTAGCGGGCTTCAGCTCCTACAATGAGCAGTTCTTC
j_call: TRBJ2-6; d_call: -; clone_size: many; v_call: TRBV7-6; cdr3_aa: CASSLRGGANVLTF; cdr3_nt: TGTGCCAGCAGCTTAAGGGGAGGGGCCAACGTCCTGACTTTC
j_call: TRBJ1-5; d_call: -; clone_size: many; v_call: TRBV6-5; cdr3_aa: CASSDVQGSNQPQHF; cdr3_nt: TGTGCCAGCAGTGACGTGCAGGGTAGCAATCAGCCCCAGCATTTT
j_call: TRBJ1-6; d_call: TRBD1; clone_size: -; v_call: TRBV20-1; cdr3_aa: CSARATGASSYNSPLHF; cdr3_nt: TGCAGTGCTAGAGCCACAGGGGCTAGCTCCTATAATTCACCCCTCCACTTT
j_call: TRBJ2-3; d_call: TRBD2; clone_size: few; v_call: TRBV11-2; cdr3_aa: CASSAGLAGGRDTQYF; cdr3_nt: TGTGCCAGCAGCGCCGGACTAGCGGGAGGACGGGATACGCAGTATTTT
j_call: TRBJ2-3; d_call: -; clone_size: few; v_call: TRBV11-2; cdr3_aa: CATTGLGDTQYF; cdr3_nt: TGTGCCACAACAGGCCTGGGGGATACGCAGTATTTT
j_call: TRBJ2-1; d_call: -; clone_size: -; v_call: TRBV2; cdr3_aa: CASRMGPLADNEQFF; cdr3_nt: TGTGCCAGCAGGATGGGACCCTTAGCGGACAATGAGCAGTTCTTC
j_call: TRBJ2-1; d_call: TRBD1; clone_size: many; v_call: TRBV28; cdr3_aa: CASYTGGWNEQFF; cdr3_nt: TGTGCCAGTTACACAGGGGGCTGGAATGAGCAGTTCTTC
j_call: TRBJ2-7; d_call: -; clone_size: -; v_call: TRBV20-1; cdr3_aa: CSARTPSGYEQYF; cdr3_nt: TGCAGTGCTCGGACTCCCTCGGGGTACGAGCAGTACTTC
j_call: TRBJ2-4; d_call: TRBD2; clone_size: few; v_call: TRBV20-1; cdr3_aa: CSAPLPREGRIQYF; cdr3_nt: TGCAGTGCTCCCCTCCCTCGGGAGGGGCGCATTCAGTACTTC
j_call: TRBJ1-4; d_call: -; clone_size: many; v_call: TRBV20-1; cdr3_aa: CSARARKKLFF; cdr3_nt: TGCAGTGCTAGGGCCAGGAAAAAACTGTTTTTT
j_call: TRBJ2-3; d_call: TRBD2; clone_size: many; v_call: TRBV20-1; cdr3_aa: CSWEGLAISTDTQYF; cdr3_nt: TGCAGTTGGGAGGGGCTAGCAATTAGCACAGATACGCAGTATTTT
j_call: TRBJ1-2; d_call: -; clone_size: many; v_call: TRBV6-5; cdr3_aa: CASRDLIYGYTF; cdr3_nt: TGTGCCAGCCGGGACCTGATTTATGGCTACACCTTC
j_call: TRBJ1-2; d_call: -; clone_size: many; v_call: TRBV20-1; cdr3_aa: CSAPKGRGAMGGYTF; cdr3_nt: TGCAGTGCCCCCAAAGGCCGGGGGGCCATGGGTGGCTACACCTTC
j_call: TRBJ2-5; d_call: -; clone_size: many; v_call: TRBV7-2; cdr3_aa: CASSSGFQETQYF; cdr3_nt: TGTGCCAGCAGCTCGGGTTTCCAAGAGACCCAGTACTTC
j_call: TRBJ2-2; d_call: -; clone_size: many; v_call: TRBV7-6; cdr3_aa: CAGSPTRTDTGELFF; cdr3_nt: TGTGCCGGCAGCCCGACGCGGACGGACACCGGGGAGCTGTTTTTT
j_call: TRBJ2-7; d_call: -; clone_size: -; v_call: TRBV28; cdr3_aa: CASSFPVGEQYF; cdr3_nt: TGTGCCAGCAGTTTTCCAGTTGGCGAGCAGTACTTC
j_call: TRBJ1-5; d_call: -; clone_size: few; v_call: TRBV6-1; cdr3_aa: CASSERRGGQPQHF; cdr3_nt: TGTGCCAGCAGTGAACGAAGGGGTGGGCAGCCCCAGCATTTT
j_call: TRBJ2-1; d_call: -; clone_size: many; v_call: TRBV7-9; cdr3_aa: CASSLSTDSYNEQFF; cdr3_nt: TGTGCCAGCAGCTTAAGCACGGACTCCTACAATGAGCAGTTCTTC
j_call: TRBJ2-3; d_call: TRBD2; clone_size: -; v_call: TRBV6-5; cdr3_aa: CASSPQTSGDTQYF; cdr3_nt: TGTGCCAGCAGCCCCCAGACTAGCGGAGATACGCAGTATTTT
j_call: TRBJ1-1; d_call: -; clone_size: few; v_call: TRBV6-4; cdr3_aa: CASRVGGSNTEAFF; cdr3_nt: TGTGCCAGCAGGGTCGGGGGGTCGAACACTGAAGCTTTCTTT
j_call: TRBJ2-3; d_call: TRBD2; clone_size: -; v_call: TRBV7-9; cdr3_aa: CASSYGTSGGLDTQYF; cdr3_nt: TGTGCCAGCAGCTACGGGACTAGCGGGGGTTTAGATACGCAGTATTTT
j_call: TRBJ2-3; d_call: TRBD2; clone_size: many; v_call: TRBV9; cdr3_aa: CASSVAGGRGDTQYF; cdr3_nt: TGTGCCAGCAGCGTAGCGGGAGGGCGTGGAGATACGCAGTATTTT
j_call: TRBJ2-1; d_call: -; clone_size: many; v_call: TRBV30; cdr3_aa: CAVPNRAGSSYNEQFF; cdr3_nt: TGTGCTGTCCCGAATAGAGCGGGCAGCTCCTACAATGAGCAGTTCTTC
j_call: TRBJ2-7; d_call: -; clone_size: many; v_call: TRBV6-2/TRBV6-3; cdr3_aa: CASSNPNREQYF; cdr3_nt: TGTGCCAGCAGTAACCCCAACCGCGAGCAGTACTTC